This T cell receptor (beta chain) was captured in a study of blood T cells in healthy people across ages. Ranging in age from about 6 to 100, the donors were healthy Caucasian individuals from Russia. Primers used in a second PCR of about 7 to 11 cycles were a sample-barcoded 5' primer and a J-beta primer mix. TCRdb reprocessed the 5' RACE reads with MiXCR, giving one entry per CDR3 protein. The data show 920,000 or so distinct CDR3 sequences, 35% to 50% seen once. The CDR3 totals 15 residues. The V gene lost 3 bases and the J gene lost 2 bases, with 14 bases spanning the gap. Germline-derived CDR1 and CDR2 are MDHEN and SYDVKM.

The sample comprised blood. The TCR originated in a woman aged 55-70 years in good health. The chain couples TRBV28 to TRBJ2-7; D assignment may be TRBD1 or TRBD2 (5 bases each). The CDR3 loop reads CASSFTVGDTYEQYF. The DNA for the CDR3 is TGTGCCAGCAGTTTCACGGTGGGGGATACCTACGAGCAGTACTTC.